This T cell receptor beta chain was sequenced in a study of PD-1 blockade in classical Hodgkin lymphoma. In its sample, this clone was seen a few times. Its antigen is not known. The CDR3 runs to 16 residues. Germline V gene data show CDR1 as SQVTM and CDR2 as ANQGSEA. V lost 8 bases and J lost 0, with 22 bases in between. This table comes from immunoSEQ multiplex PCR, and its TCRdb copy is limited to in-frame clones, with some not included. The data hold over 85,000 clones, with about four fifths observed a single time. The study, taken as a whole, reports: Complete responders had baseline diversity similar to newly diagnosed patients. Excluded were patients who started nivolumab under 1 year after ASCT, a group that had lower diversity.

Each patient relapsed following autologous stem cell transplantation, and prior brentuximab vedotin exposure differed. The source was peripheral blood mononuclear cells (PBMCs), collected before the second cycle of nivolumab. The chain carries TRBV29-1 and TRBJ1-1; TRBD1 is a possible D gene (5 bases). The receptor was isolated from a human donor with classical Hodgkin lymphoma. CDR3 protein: CSTLVRAGPMNTEAFF. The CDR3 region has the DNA TGCAGCACCCTCGTGCGCGCAGGGCCCATGAACACTGAAGCTTTCTTT.